The clone carrying this T cell receptor (beta chain) was seen a single time. The data derive from a study of CD8 T cells in Susac syndrome. FACS enriched CD8+ TEMRA cells, while bulk CD8+ and CD4+ were negatively isolated. V was pared by 6 bases and J by 5 bases, with 19 bases between. Germline V CDR1 and CDR2: DFQATT, SNEGSKA (reference sequence). The CDR3 is made up of 15 amino acids. RNA was extracted with the RNeasy kit, and a quantity of about 0.45 to 1 ug was reverse transcribed using random hexamers. One entry per CDR3 protein results from TCRdb running MiXCR on the immunoSEQ multiplex PCR reads. The data contain roughly 100,000 distinct CDR3 sequences, roughly 94% of them seen just once; the ten biggest clones take up around 0.4%.

This chain uses TRBV20-1 with TRBJ2-2; D is possibly TRBD1 or TRBD2 (6 bases each). The receptor comes from a human donor with Susac syndrome. Sequencing used CD8+ T cells from PBMCs. The CDR3 nucleotides read TGCAGTGCGGGAGCCGCAGGGGCGGGGACCGGGGAGCTGTTTTTT. This gives the protein CSAGAAGAGTGELFF.